The subject of this entry is one T cell receptor beta chain. Its specificity is unknown. Constant-segment primers served in 5'RACE that generated TCR alpha and TCR beta cDNA libraries bearing sample barcodes and UMIs. One entry per CDR3 protein, called by TCRdb with MiXCR from the 5' RACE reads. The sample contains 200,000 to 250,000 distinct CDR3 sequences, about 10% of which appear only once. The data derive from a study of T-cell memory formation after mild COVID-19. The study, taken as a whole, reports: The authors left the SARS-CoV-2 specificity of second-wave clones peaking on day 37 unconfirmed. The pre-infection memory compartment contained some responding clones, suggesting cross-reactive memory joined.

Trimming removed 5 bases from V and 7 bases from J; junction bases left unmatched: 11. This CDR3 is 15 amino acids long. In germline, CDR1 is SGHTA, CDR2 FQGNSA. The sequence was obtained from a young man who had mild COVID-19 (a few samples of this study predate the infection). Cell type and time point are not known. The sequencing sample was made of PBMCs or a T cell subset sorted from them (not recorded which). The gene calls are TRBV7-2 and TRBJ2-1, with 7 bases fitting TRBD2. Here the CDR3 DNA reads TGTGCCAGCAGCGCGCCCGGGGGGTTTAATAATGAGCAGTTCTTC. It specifies CASSAPGGFNNEQFF. Filled out from reference TRBV7-2 and TRBJ2-1, the complete variable domain reads GAGVSQSPSNKVTEKGKDVELRCDPISGHTALYWYRQSLGQGLEFLIYFQGNSAPDKSGLPSDRFSAERTGGSVSTLTIQRTQQEDSAVYLCASSAPGGFNNEQFFGPGTRLTVL.